This T cell receptor (beta chain) was captured by sequencing in a study of T cells after posttransplantation cyclophosphamide. The CDR3 is made up of 12 amino acids. Germline loops: CDR1 MNHNY, CDR2 SVGAGI (reference sequence). V was trimmed by 4 bases and J by 5 bases, leaving 6 bases between them. A marrow graft followed busulfan-fludarabine conditioning, with cyclophosphamide on days +3 and +4. The repertoire was sequenced with immunoSEQ multiplex PCR; TCRdb's copy has only in-frame clones and lacks some. The data contain approximately 19,000 clones, roughly 87% of them singletons. This specimen was PBMCs, taken after allogeneic stem cell transplant with posttransplant cyclophosphamide. The V call is TRBV6-6, the J call TRBJ2-1; D remains unclear. The receptor was derived from a female patient between 40 and 55 years old who received an allogeneic stem cell transplant from a related donor, was CMV-positive, and had no GVHD. Some of the T cells may derive from the graft donor. CDR3 sequence reads: CASSLQDNEQFF. CDR3 DNA: TGTGCCAGCAGTTTGCAGGACAATGAGCAGTTCTTC.